This T cell receptor (beta chain) stems from a study of response to subunit inactivated influenza vaccine. This CDR3 is built from 10 residues. Germline V gene lookup returns CDR1 MNHNY and CDR2 SVGAGI (reference sequence). The V and J ends lost 4 bases and 6 bases respectively, with 2 bases between them. The table lists this clonotype with many counts. Its antigen remains unknown. Study-wide points: Authors suggested each seasonal flu vaccination may recruit only limited numbers of new T cells.

TCRdb redid the calling of the RT-PCR reads with MiXCR, one entry per CDR3 protein. The data show about 570,000 distinct CDR3 sequences, with about 11% seen just once and approximately 10% held by the top ten. These data also formed part of another study, on T cells expressing NK-cell markers. That report notes: The authors made TCR beta cDNA libraries by 5'RACE template switching. This switching added a universal primer site and UMIs. Out of eight donors sequenced, seven tested HCMV-seropositive and the remaining one seronegative. Dominant NKG2C+ clonotype frequencies of about 1.0-7.0% of CD8+ T cells were measured in over 5 donors. The same clonotypes also predominated in the CD3+CD56-NKG2C+ fraction of several donors.

The V call is TRBV6-6, the J call TRBJ2-3; D remains unclear. This TCR came from a man aged 50-59 years who received an inactivated influenza vaccine. The sample here was PBMCs from blood, taken on the day of vaccination. The CDR3 region is CASSSDTQYF. The DNA of the CDR3 is TGTGCCAGCAGTTCGGATACGCAGTATTTT.